The table lists the clone carrying this T cell receptor beta chain with a count of one. What it binds is not known. Here immunoSEQ multiplex PCR was the method, and the copy in TCRdb shows in-frame clones only, minus some. The sample lists about 180,000 clones, approximately 86% seen once, with 7.7% in the top ten. These data come from a study of T cell responses to AZD1222 COVID-19 vaccine. Study as a whole: Second doses were pooled across both intervals (about 4 or about 12 weeks). Study conclusions and caveats: Donors were chiefly white British, with a greater number of females, and clonal diversity was perhaps underestimated.

With 1 base removed from V and 5 bases from J, the gap between germline ends came to 11 bases. The CDR3 consists of 14 residues. CDR1 and CDR2 (germline): LGHDT, YNNKEL (reference sequence). The V gene is TRBV3-1 (or the pseudogene TRBV3-2), the J gene TRBJ2-5; D unclear. The sequencing here drew on peripheral blood, taken on day 0 of AZD1222 vaccination. This clonotype was obtained from an adult in good health. The CDR3 DNA is TGTGCCAGCAGCCAAGCTACCGCTGAGGAGACCCAGTACTTC. The encoded protein is CASSQATAEETQYF.